The TCR beta chain described here comes from a study of blood T cell repertoires in COVID-19. This clone came up a few times. Other nucleotide sequences from this sample produce the same CDR3. Everyone who took part was roughly 18 to 90 years old, and they came from about two dozen US areas. The germline V gene has CDR1 SGHAT and CDR2 FQNNGV. The CDR3 spans 13 residues. Trimming at V came to 5 bases and at J to 3 bases, leaving 3 bases not matched to a gene. Profiling relied on immunoSEQ multiplex PCR, and the TCRdb table lists in-frame clones only, not all of them. Of under 250,000 clones listed, about nine tenths were seen once; the top ten hold just over 2.5%.

The clonotype was recovered from a woman aged 25 to 39 with acute COVID-19. Material: PBMCs or T cells enriched from blood (not recorded which). The rearrangement links TRBV11-2 to TRBJ1-2; the match to TRBD1 covers 7 bases. The CDR3 loop is CASSPDRDYGYTF. The CDR3 nucleotides are TGTGCCAGCAGCCCCGACAGGGACTATGGCTACACCTTC.